The 25 T cell receptor beta chains presented below share a single source sample, sequenced in a study of blood T cell repertoires in COVID-19. Clones were sequenced by immunoSEQ multiplex PCR, and TCRdb holds only the in-frame ones, with some missing. This table holds tens of thousands of clones, 70% to 85% found once. The specimen was peripheral blood. These receptors were taken from a man aged 55-75 years with acute or convalescent COVID-19.

The CDR3 coding sequence is TGTGCCAGCAGCCCCGGGGGGCCGGCCTACAATGAGCAGTTCTTC. Translation: CASSPGGPAYNEQFF. The chain links TRBV28 to TRBJ2-1; maybe TRBD2 (7 bases). The V end was cut by 6 bases, the J end by 2 bases, with 14 bases between. The CDR3 is 15 residues long. The germline CDR1 and CDR2 sequences are MDHEN and SYDVKM.

The genes are TRBV7-2 and TRBJ2-5; D might be TRBD2 (7 bases). Germline V lookup: CDR1 SGHTA, CDR2 FQGNSA. Trimming left V 6 bases short and J 1 base short, with 15 bases between. The CDR3 is 15 amino acids. In nucleotides, the CDR3 is TGTGCCAGCAGACCAGTAGGGGGGGGCCAAGAGACCCAGTACTTC. It codes for CASRPVGGGQETQYF.

The chain has TRBV2 and TRBJ2-5; D is possibly TRBD2 (5 bases). V was pared by 8 bases and J by 5 bases, with 6 bases between. Per germline, CDR1 SNHLY and CDR2 FYNNEI. CDR3 length equals 10 residues. This CDR3 reads CASSGETQYF. Here the CDR3 DNA reads TGTGCCAGCTCGGGGGAGACCCAGTACTTC.

A few counts support this clone. The chain joins TRBV6-5 to TRBJ2-6; no clear D gene. The ends were cut back, 2 bases at V and 0 bases at J, with 2 bases in the middle. The CDR3 length is 14 residues. CDR1 is MNHEY and CDR2 is SVGAGI in the germline V gene. CDR3 bases: TGTGCCAGCAGTTACCGCTCTGGGGCCAACGTCCTGACTTTC. Translated: CASSYRSGANVLTF.

The rearrangement joins TRBV5-1 to TRBJ1-4; 9 bases are a match to TRBD1. The germline V gene has CDR1 SGHRS and CDR2 YFSETQ. The CDR3 contains 15 residues. J gave up 8 bases and V 5 bases, and 10 bases lay outside the gene matches. The CDR3 is CASSLAGTGREKLFF. For the CDR3, the DNA is TGCGCCAGCAGTCTTGCCGGGACAGGGAGGGAAAAACTGTTTTTT. Using reference TRBV5-1 and TRBJ1-4 for the parts outside the CDR3, the full variable domain is KAGVTQTPRYLIKTRGQQVTLSCSPISGHRSVSWYQQTPGQGLQFLFEYFSETQRNKGNFPGRFSGRQFSNSRSEMNVSTLELGDSALYLCASSLAGTGREKLFFGSGTQLSVL.

This chain links TRBV15 with TRBJ1-2, with 9 positions matching TRBD1. From germline, CDR1 is LNHNV and CDR2 YYDKDF (reference sequence). The CDR3 length is 15 residues. Germline trimming cut 2 bases from V and 3 bases from J; bases unmatched to any gene: 4. The CDR3 spells CATSRTGGGYYGYTF. CDR3 nucleotide sequence: TGTGCCACCAGCAGAACAGGGGGCGGATACTATGGCTACACCTTC.

The J gene is TRBJ1-2, the V gene TRBV28, with TRBD1 matching over 9 bases. This CDR3 comprises 15 residues. CDR1 is MDHEN, CDR2 SYDVKM, per germline. The V gene end was trimmed by 6 bases and the J gene end by 8 bases; junction bases not matched to a gene: 13. The CDR3 region has the DNA TGTGCCAGCAGAGTTACAGGGGGCACTTCAGGGGGCTACACCTTC. This gives the protein CASRVTGGTSGGYTF.

V usage is TRBV24-1 and J usage is TRBJ2-7; 8 bases line up with TRBD1. Per germline, CDR1 KGHDR and CDR2 SFDVKD. The CDR3 has 18 amino acids. V gave up 3 bases and J gave up 4 bases; unmatched junction bases: 16. Written as DNA, the CDR3 is TGTGCCACCAGTGATAAGGACAGGGAGAAACTCGATTGGTACGAGCAGTACGTC. Protein product: CATSDKDREKLDWYEQYV.

J is TRBJ1-5 and V is TRBV7-2; tentatively, D is TRBD1 (6 bases). Germline V gene sequence: CDR1 SGHTA, CDR2 FQGNSA. This CDR3 has 16 residues. The ends were cut back, 1 base at V and 6 bases at J, with 16 bases in the middle. The CDR3 sequence: CASSLEGQGWGQPQHF. In DNA, the CDR3 is TGTGCCAGCAGCTTAGAAGGGCAGGGGTGGGGTCAGCCCCAGCATTTT.

The chain has TRBV19 and TRBJ1-4; 7 bases map to TRBD1. CDR3 length: 14 residues. Trimming at V came to 8 bases and at J to 5 bases, leaving 8 bases not matched to a gene. In germline, CDR1 is LNHDA, CDR2 SQIVND (reference sequence). The CDR3 DNA reads as TGTGCCAGTCTACCGGGACAGCAGAATGAAAAACTGTTTTTT. This translates into CASLPGQQNEKLFF.

The rearrangement uses TRBV7-2 and TRBJ2-1; D is unresolved. The CDR3 loop spans 16 amino acids. Germline loops: CDR1 SGHTA, CDR2 FQGNSA. Deletions cut 6 bases from V and 7 bases from J, with 22 bases between. The CDR3 is CASSYSGPTGRNEQFF. DNA for the CDR3: TGTGCCAGCAGTTATAGTGGTCCTACGGGTAGGAATGAGCAGTTCTTC.

The chain combines TRBV6-6 with TRBJ1-1; 7 nucleotides align to TRBD1. With V trimmed by 5 bases and J by 7 bases, 7 bases remained unmatched. The CDR3 extends over 13 amino acids. The germline CDR1 and CDR2 sequences are MNHNY and SVGAGI (reference sequence). CDR3 in amino acids: CASSDYRGSEAFF. Written as DNA, the CDR3 is TGTGCCAGCAGTGACTACAGGGGTAGTGAAGCTTTCTTT.

A few counts support this clone. The rearrangement joins TRBV6-5 to TRBJ1-5, with D perhaps matching TRBD1 (6 bases). CDR3 length: 15 residues. Trimming cost V 6 bases and J 5 bases, with 17 bases left between them. CDR1 is MNHEY, CDR2 SVGAGI, per germline. The CDR3 DNA is TGTGCCAGCAGACCGGGGACGTGGGGGCATCAGCCCCAGCATTTT. Its protein is CASRPGTWGHQPQHF.

V usage is TRBV6-5 and J usage is TRBJ1-6; D uncertain. This CDR3 has 13 amino acids. V dropped 8 bases and J dropped 6 bases, with 11 bases sitting between them. Germline V gene data show CDR1 as MNHEY and CDR2 as SVGAGI. CDR3 sequence (DNA): TGTGCCAGCGCATCACAATTTAATTCACCCCTCCACTTT. Translation: CASASQFNSPLHF.

The V call is TRBV6-5, the J call TRBJ1-6, with 8 bases aligning to TRBD1. Germline assignment: CDR1 MNHEY and CDR2 SVGAGI. The CDR3 length is 13 residues. The J segment lost 8 bases and the V segment lost 8 bases, leaving 5 bases of the junction unmatched. CDR3 loop: CASGEDRDSPLHF. The CDR3 DNA reads as TGTGCCAGCGGAGAGGACAGGGATTCACCCCTCCACTTT.

The chain carries TRBV5-1 and TRBJ2-5; possible D gene TRBD1, 5 bases. V dropped 5 bases and J dropped 2 bases, with 19 bases sitting between them. This CDR3 is built from 16 residues. The V gene's germline CDR1 is SGHRS and CDR2 YFSETQ. CDR3 nucleotides: TGCGCCAGCAGAGAGACAGCGATCACCCCTCAAGAGACCCAGTACTTC. Translating gives CASRETAITPQETQYF.

This clone has only a few counts. The rearrangement uses TRBV6-1 and TRBJ2-1; possibly TRBD2 for D (6 bases). The CDR3 is 15 amino acids. Trimming cost V 3 bases and J 7 bases, with 16 bases left between them. The V gene's germline CDR1 is MNHNS and CDR2 SASEGT. Written as DNA, the CDR3 is TGTGCCAGCAGTGAGGGGGGAAGGACCTCTAATGAGCAGTTCTTC. It is translated as CASSEGGRTSNEQFF.

J is TRBJ2-7 and V is TRBV6-6, with D possibly TRBD2 on 5 matching bases. V was trimmed by 2 bases and J by 6 bases, leaving 11 bases between them. The CDR3 contains 13 residues. Per germline, CDR1 MNHNY and CDR2 SVGAGI (reference sequence). CDR3 sequence: CASSYLDRGEQYV. Written as DNA, the CDR3 is TGTGCCAGCAGTTACCTGGATCGGGGCGAGCAGTACGTC.

The V call is TRBV28, the J call TRBJ2-7; 14 bases align to TRBD2. The germline CDR1 and CDR2 sequences are MDHEN and SYDVKM. V lost 6 bases, J lost 3 bases, and 7 bases stayed unmatched. The CDR3 runs 16 residues. The CDR3 DNA follows: TGTGCCAGCAGCCCAGGACTAGCGGGGGGCTTCTACGAGCAGTACTTC. Protein product: CASSPGLAGGFYEQYF.

The chain links TRBV11-2 to TRBJ2-5, with 10 positions matching TRBD1. CDR3 length equals 15 residues. Germline CDR1 and CDR2: SGHAT and FQNNGV. J lost 5 bases, V lost 3 bases, and 6 bases had no gene match. The CDR3 is CASSFGQGGWETQYF. The CDR3 bases are TGTGCCAGCAGCTTCGGACAGGGGGGTTGGGAGACCCAGTACTTC.

This chain uses TRBV7-9 with TRBJ1-3; possibly TRBD1 for D (6 bases). The CDR3 covers 11 residues. The ends were cut back, 6 bases at V and 10 bases at J, with 10 bases in the middle. Looked up from germline, CDR1 is SEHNR and CDR2 is FQNEAQ (reference sequence). CDR3 in amino acids: CASRSGQTIYF. CDR3 nucleotide sequence: TGTGCCAGCAGATCTGGACAGACCATATATTTT.

In its sample, this clone was seen a few times. J is TRBJ1-5 and V is TRBV19, with TRBD1 matching 11 bases. The ends lost 4 bases at V and 3 bases at J; junction bases unmatched: 8. The CDR3 is made up of 17 amino acids. The germline CDR1 and CDR2 sequences are LNHDA and SQIVND (reference sequence). CDR3: CASSKYGTGGINQPQHF. The CDR3 DNA sequence: TGTGCCAGTAGTAAATACGGGACAGGGGGAATCAATCAGCCCCAGCATTTT. The variable domain in full, with the rest retrieved from reference TRBV19 and TRBJ1-5, is DGGITQSPKYLFRKEGQNVTLSCEQNLNHDAMYWYRQDPGQGLRLIYYSQIVNDFQKGDIAEGYSVSREKKESFPLTVTSAQKNPTAFYLCASSKYGTGGINQPQHFGDGTRLSIL.

This chain uses TRBV2 with TRBJ2-7, with TRBD1 identical over 11 bases. The germline CDR1 and CDR2 sequences are SNHLY and FYNNEI. V dropped 7 bases and J dropped 1; count of bases not matched to a gene: 3. The CDR3 totals 14 residues. The CDR3 DNA is TGTGCCAGCACGGGACAGGGGGTTTCCTACGAGCAGTACGTC. This translates into CASTGQGVSYEQYV.

This chain links TRBV10-3 with TRBJ2-1; D may be TRBD1 (6 bases). The V end was cut by 6 bases, the J end by 8 bases, with 14 bases between. The CDR3 length is 13 residues. Germline-derived CDR1 and CDR2 are ENHRY and SYGVKD. The CDR3 loop is CAIRDPGVYEQFF. CDR3 bases: TGTGCCATCAGGGACCCAGGGGTGTATGAGCAGTTCTTC.

This rearrangement joins TRBV6-6 to TRBJ1-3; D is perhaps TRBD1 (6 bases). Trimming shortened V by 8 bases and J by 0 bases, and 11 bases separated the two germline ends. CDR3 length: 14 residues. In germline, CDR1 is MNHNY, CDR2 SVGAGI (reference sequence). CDR3 sequence reads: CASAGQISGNTIYF. As DNA, the CDR3 is TGTGCCAGCGCAGGACAGATCTCTGGAAACACCATATATTTT.